The rows below give T cell receptor beta chains drawn from one sample of a study of blood T cells in healthy people across ages. TCRdb fed the 5' RACE reads into MiXCR, producing one record per CDR3 protein. In the table there are about 1.6 million distinct CDR3 sequences, about 35% of which are singletons. The sequencing input was blood. The receptors come from a woman in her 30s in good health. Each CDR3 is given with its conserved first and last residue. Each record gives: V gene, D gene, J gene, clone size, CDR3 protein, CDR3 DNA. A D gene is named only where the DNA matches it firmly. Clone sizes are given selectively: once, few, many, or a class where the clone is expanded.

v_gene: TRBV6-1
d_gene: -
j_gene: TRBJ1-2
abundance: few
CDR3aa: CASRHREGSYGYTF
CDR3nt: TGTGCCAGCAGACACAGGGAGGGAAGCTATGGCTACACCTTC

v_gene: TRBV29-1
d_gene: -
j_gene: TRBJ2-1
abundance: -
CDR3aa: CSAGAIGEQFF
CDR3nt: TGCAGCGCCGGGGCCATCGGAGAGCAGTTCTTC

v_gene: TRBV4-1
d_gene: -
j_gene: TRBJ1-5
abundance: -
CDR3aa: CASSQERGSQPQHF
CDR3nt: TGCGCCAGCAGCCAAGAAAGGGGTTCTCAGCCCCAGCATTTT

v_gene: TRBV12-3/TRBV12-4
d_gene: -
j_gene: TRBJ1-3
abundance: -
CDR3aa: CASSQTGVSGNTIYF
CDR3nt: TGTGCCAGCAGCCAAACCGGAGTCTCTGGAAACACCATATATTTT

v_gene: TRBV29-1
d_gene: TRBD2
j_gene: TRBJ2-5
abundance: many
CDR3aa: CSSGLGETQYF
CDR3nt: TGCAGCTCCGGACTAGGAGAGACCCAGTACTTC

v_gene: TRBV18
d_gene: TRBD2
j_gene: TRBJ2-5
abundance: few
CDR3aa: CASSPRLAGGQEQYF
CDR3nt: TGTGCCAGCTCTCCCAGACTAGCGGGAGGGCAAGAGCAGTACTTC

v_gene: TRBV2
d_gene: TRBD1
j_gene: TRBJ2-7
abundance: -
CDR3aa: CASKATGGFHEQYF
CDR3nt: TGTGCCAGCAAAGCGACAGGGGGTTTCCACGAGCAGTACTTC

v_gene: TRBV29-1
d_gene: -
j_gene: TRBJ2-5
abundance: -
CDR3aa: CSVDSSGQETQYF
CDR3nt: TGCAGCGTTGATAGTAGCGGTCAAGAGACCCAGTACTTC

v_gene: TRBV4-1
d_gene: -
j_gene: TRBJ2-7
abundance: -
CDR3aa: CASSQLPGLAYEQYF
CDR3nt: TGCGCCAGCAGCCAGCTGCCGGGACTCGCCTACGAGCAGTACTTC

v_gene: TRBV10-3
d_gene: TRBD1
j_gene: TRBJ1-5
abundance: few
CDR3aa: CAISGGTGRDQPQHF
CDR3nt: TGTGCCATCAGTGGAGGGACAGGGAGGGATCAGCCCCAGCATTTT

v_gene: TRBV20-1
d_gene: TRBD1
j_gene: TRBJ1-2
abundance: few
CDR3aa: CIRRDRVGYTF
CDR3nt: TGCATCAGAAGAGACAGGGTTGGCTACACCTTC

v_gene: TRBV28
d_gene: TRBD2
j_gene: TRBJ2-3
abundance: few
CDR3aa: CASSFLAGVGTDTQYF
CDR3nt: TGTGCCAGCAGTTTCCTAGCGGGAGTGGGCACAGATACGCAGTATTTT

v_gene: TRBV29-1
d_gene: TRBD2
j_gene: TRBJ2-3
abundance: many
CDR3aa: CSVVLAGVRGTDTQYF
CDR3nt: TGCAGCGTTGTACTAGCGGGAGTAAGGGGCACAGATACGCAGTATTTT

v_gene: TRBV28
d_gene: -
j_gene: TRBJ2-1
abundance: -
CDR3aa: CASSPTETYEQFF
CDR3nt: TGTGCCAGCAGCCCTACTGAAACCTACGAGCAGTTCTTC